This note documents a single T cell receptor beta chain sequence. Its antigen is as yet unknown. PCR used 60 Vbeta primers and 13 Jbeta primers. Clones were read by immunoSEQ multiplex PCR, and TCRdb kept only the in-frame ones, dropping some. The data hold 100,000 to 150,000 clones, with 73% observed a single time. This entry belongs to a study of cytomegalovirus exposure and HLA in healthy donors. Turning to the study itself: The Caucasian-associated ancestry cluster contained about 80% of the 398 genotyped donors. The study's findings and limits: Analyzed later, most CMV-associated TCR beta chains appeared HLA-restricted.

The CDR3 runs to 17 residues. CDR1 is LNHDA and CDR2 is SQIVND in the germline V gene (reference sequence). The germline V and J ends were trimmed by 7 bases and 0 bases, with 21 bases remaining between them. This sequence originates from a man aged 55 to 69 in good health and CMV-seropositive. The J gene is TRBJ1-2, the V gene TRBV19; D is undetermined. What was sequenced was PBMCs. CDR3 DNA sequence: TGTGCCAGTACCTCCCCTCGGGGTTTTCTAGCTAACTATGGCTACACCTTC. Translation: CASTSPRGFLANYGYTF.